A selection of T cell receptor beta chains follows, all from one sample in a study of CD8+ T cells in alopecia areata. Only in-frame clones appear in the TCRdb table, and some are missing; sequencing was by immunoSEQ multiplex PCR. The sample carries 210,000 or so clones, just over 65% recorded once. Here the sequenced sample was CD4+ T cells sorted from blood, taken at week 44, from a patient treated with tofacitinib. The receptors come from a human donor with alopecia areata. Both conserved end residues are part of each CDR3. Fields, in order: J gene, V gene, clone size, D gene, CDR3 DNA, CDR3 protein. A D gene is named only where the DNA matches it firmly. Clone sizes are given selectively: once, few, many, or a class where the clone is expanded.

j_call: TRBJ2-7; v_call: TRBV9; clone_size: .; d_call: TRBD2; cdr3_nt: TGTGCCAGCAGCCCAGGCCCGACTAGCGGGGACTACGAGCAGTACTTC; cdr3_aa: CASSPGPTSGDYEQYF
j_call: TRBJ2-7; v_call: TRBV27; clone_size: .; d_call: TRBD1; cdr3_nt: TGTGCCAGCAGTACCAGGGCACAGGGGGTAGGCGAGCAGTACTTC; cdr3_aa: CASSTRAQGVGEQYF
j_call: TRBJ1-6; v_call: TRBV7-6; clone_size: .; d_call: .; cdr3_nt: TGTGCCAGCAGCTCGGGGGTTGGGAATTCACCCCTCCACTTT; cdr3_aa: CASSSGVGNSPLHF
j_call: TRBJ2-5; v_call: TRBV18; clone_size: .; d_call: .; cdr3_nt: TGTGCCACGACAGTGGGGACACAAGAGACCCAGTACTTC; cdr3_aa: CATTVGTQETQYF
j_call: TRBJ2-3; v_call: TRBV10-2; clone_size: few; d_call: .; cdr3_nt: TGCGCCAGCAGTGAGATAGATACGCAGTATTTT; cdr3_aa: CASSEIDTQYF
j_call: TRBJ2-7; v_call: TRBV29-1; clone_size: few; d_call: .; cdr3_nt: TGCAGCGTAGGACTCCGTTTGGGCTACGAGCAGTACTTC; cdr3_aa: CSVGLRLGYEQYF
j_call: TRBJ2-3; v_call: TRBV27; clone_size: .; d_call: TRBD1; cdr3_nt: TGTGCCAGCAGTTTATTACAGGGGAGTACAGATACGCAGTATTTT; cdr3_aa: CASSLLQGSTDTQYF
j_call: TRBJ1-5; v_call: TRBV6-1; clone_size: .; d_call: .; cdr3_nt: TGTGCCAGCACTGAGGCCGCTTATAGCAATCAGCCCCAGCATTTT; cdr3_aa: CASTEAAYSNQPQHF
j_call: TRBJ2-2; v_call: TRBV7-3; clone_size: .; d_call: .; cdr3_nt: TGTGCCAGCAGCTTAAGCGGAACCGGGGAGCTGTTTTTT; cdr3_aa: CASSLSGTGELFF
j_call: TRBJ2-5; v_call: TRBV20-1; clone_size: .; d_call: .; cdr3_nt: TGCAGTGCTAAGCAAGAGACCCAGTACTTC; cdr3_aa: CSAKQETQYF
j_call: TRBJ1-2; v_call: TRBV11-2; clone_size: .; d_call: .; cdr3_nt: TGTGCCAGCAGCTTAGGCATCTATGGCTACACCTTC; cdr3_aa: CASSLGIYGYTF
j_call: TRBJ2-1; v_call: TRBV7-2; clone_size: once; d_call: TRBD2; cdr3_nt: TGTGCCAGCAGCCCACGAACTAGCGGGGGGAACTACAATGAGCAGTTCTTC; cdr3_aa: CASSPRTSGGNYNEQFF
j_call: TRBJ2-2; v_call: TRBV11-2; clone_size: .; d_call: TRBD1; cdr3_nt: TGTGCCAGCAGCCGACAGGGACCCACCGGGGAGCTGTTTTTT; cdr3_aa: CASSRQGPTGELFF
j_call: TRBJ1-5; v_call: TRBV7-6; clone_size: few; d_call: .; cdr3_nt: TGTGCCTCCAGTTTGGATAGGGGTTTTGGTCAGCCCCAGCATTTT; cdr3_aa: CASSLDRGFGQPQHF
j_call: TRBJ1-4; v_call: TRBV5-1; clone_size: .; d_call: TRBD1; cdr3_nt: TGCGCCAGCAGCTGGGACAGGGAAGGTGAAAAACTGTTTTTT; cdr3_aa: CASSWDREGEKLFF
j_call: TRBJ2-7; v_call: TRBV30; clone_size: .; d_call: .; cdr3_nt: TGTGCCTGGACTTTTCGGGGCAACGAGCAGTACTTC; cdr3_aa: CAWTFRGNEQYF
j_call: TRBJ1-2; v_call: TRBV7-9; clone_size: .; d_call: .; cdr3_nt: TGTGCCAGCAGCCCGGAGGCAGGGAACAGTAGGGCCTATGGCTACACCTTC; cdr3_aa: CASSPEAGNSRAYGYTF
j_call: TRBJ2-7; v_call: TRBV4-2; clone_size: .; d_call: .; cdr3_nt: TGTGCCAGCAGCCAAGAGTCAACCGAGCAGTACTTC; cdr3_aa: CASSQESTEQYF
j_call: TRBJ1-6; v_call: TRBV29-1; clone_size: .; d_call: .; cdr3_nt: TGCAGCGTTGAAGATTCGCCGGGAGGGCCCCTCCACTTT; cdr3_aa: CSVEDSPGGPLHF
j_call: TRBJ2-7; v_call: TRBV30; clone_size: .; d_call: .; cdr3_nt: TGTGCCTGGAGTGTAGGGGCCTACGAGCAGTACTTC; cdr3_aa: CAWSVGAYEQYF
j_call: TRBJ1-2; v_call: TRBV30; clone_size: .; d_call: .; cdr3_nt: TGTGCCTGGGGGGATGGCTACACCTTC; cdr3_aa: CAWGDGYTF
j_call: TRBJ2-6; v_call: TRBV30; clone_size: once; d_call: TRBD1; cdr3_nt: TGTGCCTGGAACAGGGGGTCTGGGGCCAACGTCCTGACTTTC; cdr3_aa: CAWNRGSGANVLTF
j_call: TRBJ2-3; v_call: TRBV9; clone_size: .; d_call: .; cdr3_nt: TGTGCCAGCAGCGTAGAAAACAGGCGCACAGATACGCAGTATTTT; cdr3_aa: CASSVENRRTDTQYF
j_call: TRBJ2-7; v_call: TRBV27; clone_size: .; d_call: .; cdr3_nt: TGTGCCAGCAGAACGTCCAGGGGTACCTACGAGCAGTACTTC; cdr3_aa: CASRTSRGTYEQYF